These 27 T cell receptor beta chains were sequenced from one sample in a study of blood T cell repertoires in COVID-19. Here immunoSEQ multiplex PCR was the method, and the copy in TCRdb shows in-frame clones only, minus some. This table holds about 60,000 clones, about four fifths found once. The sequencing sample was made of peripheral blood. All receptors come from a man younger than 45 with COVID-19, enrolled during active disease.

The chain recombines TRBV5-4 with TRBJ2-5; 8 bases fit TRBD2. Germline V gene sequence: CDR1 SGHNT, CDR2 YYREEE (reference sequence). The junction had 16 bases not matched to a gene; V was cut back by 4 bases and J by 2 bases. CDR3 length: 18 residues. The CDR3 DNA reads TGTGCCAGCAGCAACCCACCCGGGGGGGCAAATATTCAAGAGACCCAGTACTTC. It encodes CASSNPPGGANIQETQYF.

The chain has TRBV18 and TRBJ2-5, with TRBD2 as a possible D gene (5 bases). Per germline, CDR1 KGHSH and CDR2 LQKENI. V dropped 2 bases and J dropped 2 bases, with 6 bases sitting between them. This CDR3 has 13 residues. Written as DNA, the CDR3 is TGTGCCAGCTCACCAACGGGGCAAGAGACCCAGTACTTC. This sequence encodes CASSPTGQETQYF. Looking up the rest from reference TRBV18 and TRBJ2-5 gives the full variable domain: NAGVMQNPRHLVRRRGQEARLRCSPMKGHSHVYWYRQLPEEGLKFMVYLQKENIIDESGMPKERFSAEFPKEGPSILRIQQVVRGDSAAYFCASSPTGQETQYFGPGTRLLVL.

CDR3 DNA sequence: TGTGCCAGCAGCTTGCGGGAGTTTGGGAACAATGAGCAGTTCTTC. Translating gives CASSLREFGNNEQFF. The chain carries TRBV5-4 and TRBJ2-1, with a weak D call TRBD2 (6 bases). V was shortened by 1 base and J by 5 bases, with 13 bases between the two germline ends. Germline CDR1 and CDR2: SGHNT and YYREEE (reference sequence). The CDR3 consists of 15 residues.

This clone was counted between two and nine times. The V call is TRBV4-1, the J call TRBJ1-3, with 9 bases identical to TRBD1. Germline V gives CDR1 MGHRA, CDR2 YSYEKL. V was clipped by 1 base and J by 4 bases; unmatched bases: 8. The CDR3 covers 17 residues. The CDR3 DNA reads TGCGCCAGCAGCCAAGTAACAGGGGGCTTGTGGGGAAACACCATATATTTT. It specifies CASSQVTGGLWGNTIYF.

The CDR3 DNA sequence: TGTGCCAGCAGCCAAGGGACTTTTCCGGGAGGGTACAATGAGCAGTTCTTC. Encoded protein: CASSQGTFPGGYNEQFF. The rearrangement joins TRBV14 to TRBJ2-1, with TRBD2 matching over 8 bases. In germline, CDR1 is SGHDN, CDR2 FVKESK. This CDR3 spans 17 amino acids. After removal of 1 base from V and 4 bases from J, the junction contained 9 bases not matched to a gene.

The chain couples TRBV7-3 to TRBJ2-7; TRBD1 aligns across 11 bases. This CDR3 has 13 residues. Looked up from germline, CDR1 is SGHTA and CDR2 is FQGTGA. With V trimmed by 5 bases and J by 5 bases, 2 bases remained unmatched. CDR3 region: CASSRDRGDEQYF. For the CDR3, the DNA is TGTGCCAGCAGCCGGGACAGGGGGGACGAGCAGTACTTC.

The rearrangement links TRBV4-2 to TRBJ1-1, with D possibly being TRBD1 (6 bases). The germline gives CDR1 LGHNA, CDR2 YNFKEQ. V was cut by 4 bases and J by 1 base, with 13 bases left in between. The length of the CDR3 is 15 residues. The CDR3 coding sequence is TGTGCCAGCAGCCCCACAGGGCAAGAGAACACTGAAGCTTTCTTT. This sequence encodes CASSPTGQENTEAFF.

This chain uses TRBV5-1 with TRBJ2-6, with D tentatively TRBD2 (6 bases). The V end lost 0 bases, the J end lost 4 bases, and 8 bases lay between the germline ends. This CDR3 has 15 amino acids. Germline V gene lookup returns CDR1 SGHRS and CDR2 YFSETQ. This CDR3 is CASSLGEAGANVLTF. The CDR3 region has the DNA TGCGCCAGCAGCTTGGGGGAGGCCGGGGCCAACGTCCTGACTTTC.

J is TRBJ1-6 and V is TRBV7-6; D remains unclear. The CDR3 is made up of 14 amino acids. The germline V and J ends were trimmed by 3 bases and 5 bases, with 8 bases remaining between them. Per the germline V gene, CDR1 is SGHVS and CDR2 is FNYEAQ. The CDR3 sequence: CASSFSPDNSPLHF. The CDR3 nucleotides are TGTGCCAGCAGCTTTAGCCCAGATAATTCACCCCTCCACTTT.

This sequence joins TRBV2 and TRBJ2-5, with 9 bases matching TRBD2. The CDR3 sequence is 15 residues long. Losses at the gene ends were 6 bases for V and 1 base for J; bases not matched to a gene: 6. Germline V gives CDR1 SNHLY, CDR2 FYNNEI. CDR3 sequence (DNA): TGTGCCAGCAGAGCCCAGACTAGCGGCCAAGAGACCCAGTACTTC. Its protein is CASRAQTSGQETQYF.

This clone has a handful of counts. The chain recombines TRBV27 with TRBJ2-1; TRBD1 is a possible D gene (5 bases). CDR1 is MNHEY and CDR2 is SMNVEV in the germline V gene (reference sequence). There are 14 residues in the CDR3. Trimming removed 4 bases from V and 6 bases from J, with 13 bases in between. CDR3 residues: CASSSTAFGNEQFF. DNA of the CDR3: TGTGCCAGCAGTTCGACAGCCTTTGGCAATGAGCAGTTCTTC.

The chain combines TRBV27 with TRBJ2-5; 9 bases agree with TRBD1. Germline trimming cut 5 bases from V and 2 bases from J; bases unmatched to any gene: 6. Germline CDR1 is MNHEY and CDR2 is SMNVEV (reference sequence). CDR3 size: 15 residues. The CDR3 DNA reads as TGTGCCAGCAGTCCATGGGACAGGGTTCAAGAGACCCAGTACTTC. Its translation is CASSPWDRVQETQYF.

The gene calls are TRBV7-8 and TRBJ1-1; no definite D call. The CDR3 is 14 amino acids. Trimming left V 5 bases short and J 5 bases short, with 15 bases between. Looked up from germline, CDR1 is SGHVS and CDR2 is FQNEAQ. CDR3 DNA sequence: TGTGCCAGCAGCCCTTCGGGTGTCGAGACTGAAGCTTTCTTT. This translates into CASSPSGVETEAFF.

The CDR3 sequence is CASSQRRQGIIYEQYF. CDR3 DNA: TGTGCCAGCAGCCAAAGGCGGCAGGGTATAATCTACGAGCAGTACTTC. The chain links TRBV3-1 (or the pseudogene TRBV3-2) to TRBJ2-7; the D gene is possibly TRBD1 (5 bases). The CDR3 covers 16 residues. Trimming pared 2 bases from V and 3 bases from J, leaving 17 bases between. The germline V gene encodes CDR1 LGHDT and CDR2 YNNKEL (reference sequence).

J is TRBJ2-3 and V is TRBV4-1; 12 positions match TRBD2. Germline CDR1 and CDR2: MGHRA and YSYEKL. V gave up 2 bases and J gave up 1 base; unmatched junction bases: 7. The CDR3 consists of 18 residues. The CDR3 reads CASSQMGLAGAGTDTQYF. DNA of the CDR3: TGCGCCAGCAGCCAAATGGGACTAGCGGGCGCGGGCACAGATACGCAGTATTTT.

This clone came up a few times. This chain links TRBV7-2 with TRBJ2-3; D gene unclear. Trimming took off 1 base at V and 2 bases at J, with 7 bases between the two ends. The CDR3 spans 14 residues. The germline gives CDR1 SGHTA, CDR2 FQGNSA. The DNA of the CDR3 is TGTGCCAGCAGCTTAGGACTTTTCACAGATACGCAGTATTTT. This gives the protein CASSLGLFTDTQYF. Looking up the rest from reference TRBV7-2 and TRBJ2-3 gives the full variable domain: GAGVSQSPSNKVTEKGKDVELRCDPISGHTALYWYRQSLGQGLEFLIYFQGNSAPDKSGLPSDRFSAERTGGSVSTLTIQRTQQEDSAVYLCASSLGLFTDTQYFGPGTRLTVL.

V usage is TRBV27 and J usage is TRBJ2-3, with 9 bases lining up with TRBD2. This CDR3 region has 13 residues. V shed 11 bases, J shed 4 bases, and the junction held 7 bases outside the gene matches. Germline CDR1 reads MNHEY; CDR2 reads SMNVEV (reference sequence). CDR3 loop: CAVQRGAADTQYF. In DNA, the CDR3 is TGTGCCGTACAGCGGGGGGCCGCAGATACGCAGTATTTT.

In its sample, this clone was seen a few times. The genes are TRBV12-1 and TRBJ1-2; TRBD1 is the table's D call, not checked against the DNA. TRBV12-1 is designated a pseudogene. This CDR3 has 15 amino acids. The chain's CDR3 is CASSPWGQGYYGYTF. CDR3 nucleotide sequence: TGTGCCAGCAGCCCCTGGGGACAGGGATACTATGGCTACACCTTC.

The chain employs TRBV19 and TRBJ1-1, with a tentative D call TRBD1 (6 bases). Between the trimmed V and J ends, which lost 8 bases and 4 bases, there was a span of 14 bases. Germline values: CDR1 LNHDA, CDR2 SQIVND (reference sequence). The CDR3 totals 13 residues. CDR3 in DNA: TGTGCCAGTGTAACAGGGATCGGCACTGAAGCTTTCTTT. This encodes CASVTGIGTEAFF.

This rearrangement joins TRBV4-3 to TRBJ1-4, with 7 bases aligning to TRBD1. V shed 1 base, J shed 6 bases, and the junction held 2 bases outside the gene matches. The CDR3 has 14 amino acids. Per germline, CDR1 LGHNA and CDR2 YSLEER. CDR3 loop: CASSQGQGDEKLFF. The CDR3 DNA is TGCGCCAGCAGCCAAGGCCAGGGGGATGAAAAACTGTTTTTT.

This chain uses TRBV19 with TRBJ2-1; D might be TRBD1 (6 bases). Trimming pared 6 bases from V and 6 bases from J, leaving 12 bases between. In germline, CDR1 is LNHDA, CDR2 SQIVND (reference sequence). The CDR3 runs to 13 residues. CDR3 bases: TGTGCCAGTAGAAACCTACAGGGCAATGAGCAGTTCTTC. Protein: CASRNLQGNEQFF.

V and J are TRBV30 and TRBJ2-1, with D possibly being TRBD1 (5 bases). The V end was cut by 3 bases, the J end by 1 base, with 10 bases between. The CDR3 length is 14 residues. Per germline, CDR1 GTSNPN and CDR2 SVGIG (reference sequence). CDR3 protein: CAWSRVRSYNEQFF. The CDR3 bases are TGTGCCTGGAGCAGGGTAAGATCCTACAATGAGCAGTTCTTC.

As to this clone: This sequence may be a read error, since a much larger clone differs from it by one base. The identical CDR3 is also encoded by other nucleotide sequences in the sample. The CDR3 is CASSDSDNNEQFF. In DNA, the CDR3 is TGTGCCAGCAGTGACTCCGACAACAATGAGCAGTTCTTC. The rearrangement links TRBV6-4 to TRBJ2-1; D is unclear. The germline V gene encodes CDR1 MRHNA and CDR2 SNTAGT. V lost 0 bases and J 5 bases, leaving 5 bases between the germline ends. The CDR3 runs 13 residues.

The V call is TRBV7-2, the J call TRBJ2-7; D possibly corresponds to TRBD2 (5 bases). This CDR3 region has 13 residues. CDR1 is SGHTA, CDR2 FQGNSA, per germline. V shed 7 bases and J shed 4 bases, with 14 bases lying between them. CDR3 coding DNA: TGTGCCAGCAAGGAGGAGCCGGGGTACGAGCAGTACTTC. Translated: CASKEEPGYEQYF.

V is TRBV5-1 and J is TRBJ1-5, with TRBD1 identical over 8 bases. CDR1 is SGHRS and CDR2 is YFSETQ in the germline V gene. This CDR3 spans 14 amino acids. V lost 4 bases, J lost 4 bases, and 4 bases stayed unmatched. CDR3 bases: TGCGCCAGCAGCCCGGGACAGGAGAATCAGCCCCAGCATTTT. This sequence encodes CASSPGQENQPQHF.

This clone was seen only once. This chain connects TRBV19 to TRBJ2-7; 8 bases line up with TRBD1. The CDR3 runs 15 residues. Germline CDR1 and CDR2: LNHDA and SQIVND (reference sequence). With V trimmed by 0 bases and J by 9 bases, 10 bases remained unmatched. CDR3 in DNA: TGTGCCAGTAGTATAGATACCGGGACAGGCTTACGGCAGTACTTC. Protein product: CASSIDTGTGLRQYF.

This clone was observed once. This chain links TRBV20-1 with TRBJ2-1; no definite D call. This CDR3 has 11 residues. Trimming took 7 bases from V and 5 from J, leaving 9 bases between them. Germline V lookup: CDR1 DFQATT, CDR2 SNEGSKA (reference sequence). The CDR3 DNA reads as TGCAGTGTCGAAGCTAACAATGAGCAGTTCTTC. It specifies CSVEANNEQFF.